This record concerns one T cell receptor beta chain sequence. What it recognizes is unknown. The data derive from a study of T cell responses to AZD1222 COVID-19 vaccine. General study points: The donor cohort was predominantly white British with a female majority, and clonal diversity may have been underestimated. Regions 160-218 and 743-854 dominated among vaccine-associated CD4 TCRs spanning spike. Per reports, nearly half of all spike-specific TCRs target regions that are unmutated in variants.

The CDR3 is 16 residues long. Germline values: CDR1 KGHSH, CDR2 LQKENI. After removal of 0 bases from V and 7 bases from J, the junction contained 4 bases not matched to a gene. This table comes from immunoSEQ multiplex PCR, and its TCRdb copy is limited to in-frame clones, with some not included. The top ten hold about 29% of the sample, which has more than 95,000 clones, roughly 91% seen once. The clonotype originates from an adult in good health. This sequence joins TRBV18 and TRBJ2-4; 12 bases are a match to TRBD1. Sample: peripheral blood, taken on day 0 of AZD1222 vaccination. CDR3 in DNA: TGTGCCAGCTCACCACCGGGACAGGGGGCCTGGAACATTCAGTACTTC. Encoded protein: CASSPPGQGAWNIQYF.